A selection of T cell receptor beta chains follows, all from one sample in a study of blood T cell repertoires in COVID-19. TCRdb's copy holds only in-frame clones and misses some; the assay was immunoSEQ multiplex PCR. Here the sample spans about 270,000 clones, around 93% being singletons. Input material: PBMCs or T cells enriched from blood (not recorded which). The receptors were gathered from a man aged 35-49 years who had been exposed to COVID-19. Both conserved end residues are part of each CDR3. The D gene is left open where the match is weak. The size of a clone is reported for some rows only, either as once, few or many, or as a class for expanded clones.

>TRBD2|TRBJ2-5|NA|TRBV7-2
CASSSGLQETQYF
TGTGCCAGCAGCTCGGGACTACAAGAGACCCAGTACTTC
>NA|TRBJ1-1|once|TRBV28
CASSFDRTNTEAFF
TGTGCCAGCAGTTTCGACAGGACCAACACTGAAGCTTTCTTT
>NA|TRBJ1-2|NA|TRBV19
CASSTTPAGHGYTF
TGTGCCAGTAGTACCACCCCCGCAGGCCATGGCTACACCTTC
>NA|TRBJ1-3|NA|TRBV30
CAWSQQGNTIYF
TGTGCCTGGAGTCAACAGGGAAACACCATATATTTT
>NA|TRBJ1-2|NA|TRBV4-1
CASSPGRDNYGYTF
TGCGCCAGCAGCCCTGGACGGGATAATTATGGCTACACCTTC
>TRBD1|TRBJ2-7|NA|TRBV9
CASSVTEGQFYEQYF
TGTGCCAGCAGCGTAACCGAGGGACAGTTCTACGAGCAGTACTTC
>TRBD1|TRBJ1-2|NA|TRBV20-1
CSASFQGAEGYTF
TGCAGTGCTAGTTTTCAGGGGGCTGAGGGCTACACCTTC
>TRBD2|TRBJ2-1|once|TRBV7-2
CASSWTSGSYNEQFF
TGTGCCAGCAGCTGGACTAGCGGGAGTTACAATGAGCAGTTCTTC
>TRBD1|TRBJ1-2|NA|TRBV24-1
CAPELKETGNNYGYTF
TGTGCCCCTGAACTGAAAGAGACAGGGAATAACTATGGCTACACCTTC
>TRBD2|TRBJ2-1|NA|TRBV15
CATSPGLANNEQFF
TGTGCCACCAGTCCCGGACTAGCAAACAATGAGCAGTTCTTC
>NA|TRBJ1-3|NA|TRBV30
CACEWASGNTIYF
TGTGCCTGTGAGTGGGCCTCTGGAAACACCATATATTTT
>NA|TRBJ2-2|NA|TRBV28
CASRRGLADTGELFF
TGTGCCAGCAGGCGCGGTTTAGCGGACACCGGGGAGCTGTTTTTT
>NA|TRBJ1-5|NA|TRBV5-1
CASSLTGWGQPQHF
TGCGCCAGCAGCTTGACAGGGTGGGGTCAGCCCCAGCATTTT
>NA|TRBJ2-5|NA|TRBV27
CASSLEGAPGREETQYF
TGTGCCAGCAGTTTAGAGGGGGCCCCCGGGAGGGAAGAGACCCAGTACTTC
>TRBD1|TRBJ2-5|NA|TRBV28
CASSHPGQGEETQYF
TGTGCCAGCAGTCACCCGGGACAGGGGGAAGAGACCCAGTACTTC
>TRBD2|TRBJ2-1|few|TRBV15
CATSRDMPGTTDEGTYNEQFF
TGTGCCACCAGCAGAGATATGCCAGGGACTACCGACGAGGGGACCTACAATGAGCAGTTCTTC
>TRBD1|TRBJ1-6|NA|TRBV19
CASGNRGRTYNSPLHF
TGTGCCAGTGGGAACAGGGGTCGCACCTATAATTCACCCCTCCACTTT
>TRBD2|TRBJ2-5|once|TRBV11-2
CASSSRLAGRQETQYF
TGTGCCAGCAGCTCCCGACTAGCGGGGAGGCAAGAGACCCAGTACTTC
>TRBD2|TRBJ2-3|NA|TRBV5-4
CASSSGTSGIRGDTQYF
TGTGCCAGCAGCTCAGGGACTAGCGGGATCAGAGGAGATACGCAGTATTTT
>TRBD1|TRBJ2-2|NA|TRBV27
CASRDRMNTGELFF
TGTGCCAGCCGGGACAGGATGAACACCGGGGAGCTGTTTTTT
>NA|TRBJ2-5|NA|TRBV18
CASSRTAEAGQSKETQYF
TGTGCCAGCTCCCGTACTGCCGAAGCAGGACAGTCAAAAGAGACCCAGTACTTC
>NA|TRBJ1-1|NA|TRBV19
CASSISPNTEAFF
TGTGCCAGTAGTATCAGTCCGAACACTGAAGCTTTCTTT
>NA|TRBJ1-4|NA|TRBV21-1
CASSKVADNEKLFF
TGTGCCAGCAGCAAAGTGGCAGATAATGAAAAACTGTTTTTT
>TRBD1|TRBJ2-7|NA|TRBV5-1
CASSWAGTGDEQYF
TGCGCCAGCAGCTGGGCCGGGACAGGGGACGAGCAGTACTTC
>TRBD2|TRBJ2-1|NA|TRBV6-6
CASSSAGVWNEQFF
TGTGCCAGCAGTTCAGCGGGAGTCTGGAATGAGCAGTTCTTC
>NA|TRBJ2-3|NA|TRBV3-1/TRBV3-2
CASSHVSRGAASTDTQYF
TGTGCCAGCAGCCACGTTTCACGGGGAGCGGCAAGCACAGATACGCAGTATTTT
>NA|TRBJ1-5|NA|TRBV27
CASSRYPGQVNQPQHF
TGTGCCAGCAGTCGCTATCCGGGACAAGTCAATCAGCCCCAGCATTTT
>TRBD2|TRBJ2-6|NA|TRBV19
CASTQIAGFGANVLTF
TGTGCCAGTACCCAAATAGCGGGCTTCGGGGCCAACGTCCTGACTTTC
>NA|TRBJ1-5|NA|TRBV6-2/TRBV6-3
CASSYFPGQPQHF
TGTGCCAGCAGTTACTTCCCCGGTCAGCCCCAGCATTTT
>NA|TRBJ1-2|once|TRBV30
CAWSFQISNYGYTF
TGTGCCTGGAGTTTCCAGATCTCTAACTATGGCTACACCTTC
>NA|TRBJ1-2|NA|TRBV28
CASSSYQGTYGYTF
TGTGCCAGCAGTTCCTATCAGGGGACCTATGGCTACACCTTC
>TRBD2|TRBJ2-1|NA|TRBV3-1/TRBV3-2
CASSQGGGTSGSVYNEQFF
TGTGCCAGCAGCCAAGGGGGGGGGACTAGCGGGAGTGTGTACAATGAGCAGTTCTTC
>TRBD1|TRBJ2-7|NA|TRBV27
CASSSRDRGPYEQYF
TGTGCCAGCAGTAGCCGGGACAGGGGCCCCTACGAGCAGTACTTC
>TRBD1|TRBJ1-6|NA|TRBV7-2
CASSPGTGGGNSPLHF
TGTGCCAGCAGCCCGGGGACAGGGGGCGGTAATTCACCCCTCCACTTT
>TRBD2|TRBJ2-1|once|TRBV27
CASSLSAGGAYNEQFF
TGTGCCAGCAGTTTATCCGCGGGAGGGGCCTACAATGAGCAGTTCTTC
>NA|TRBJ2-1|NA|TRBV24-1
CATSDLSRNEQFF
TGTGCCACCAGTGATTTATCTAGAAATGAGCAGTTCTTC
>NA|TRBJ2-6|NA|TRBV19
CASSLTANSGANVLTF
TGTGCCAGTTCATTGACAGCTAACTCTGGGGCCAACGTCCTGACTTTC
>NA|TRBJ2-7|NA|TRBV7-9
CASSTTSYEQYF
TGTGCCAGCAGCACAACCTCCTACGAGCAGTACTTC
>NA|TRBJ1-2|NA|TRBV9
CASSVSGGEGGYGYTF
TGTGCCAGCAGCGTAAGCGGGGGCGAGGGGGGCTATGGCTACACCTTC
>NA|TRBJ1-2|NA|TRBV28
CASSATATYGYTF
TGTGCCAGCAGTGCGACAGCGACCTATGGCTACACCTTC